The entry that follows covers one T cell receptor beta chain sequence. A read error may be the cause here, since a much bigger clone is one base away. The CDR3 is made up of 11 amino acids. V was shortened by 2 bases and J by 5 bases, with 6 bases between the two germline ends. CDR1 is SQVTM and CDR2 is ANQGSEA in the germline V gene. This specimen belongs to a study of Graves' ophthalmopathy and Graves' hyperthyroidism. Whole-study context: Sampling took place at initial diagnosis, with peripheral blood obtained before any treatment.

TCR beta CDR3 regions were amplified from RNA transcripts. RT-PCR in the first round used HTBI primers; a second-round multiplex PCR followed. Each CDR3 protein gets one entry after TCRdb re-called the multiplex PCR reads with MiXCR. The sample lists approximately 700,000 distinct CDR3 sequences, roughly 40% occurring once. Source material: peripheral blood. The TCR originated in an adult man with Graves' ophthalmopathy. The chain joins TRBV29-1 to TRBJ2-5; unclear D gene. CDR3 sequence reads: CSVETAETQYF. The CDR3 DNA is TGCAGCGTTGAAACGGCGGAGACCCAGTACTTC. The complete variable domain, with remaining parts taken from reference TRBV29-1 and TRBJ2-5, reads SAVISQKPSRDICQRGTSLTIQCQVDSQVTMMFWYRQQPGQSLTLIATANQGSEATYESGFVIDKFPISRPNLTFSTLTVSNMSPEDSSIYLCSVETAETQYFGPGTRLLVL.